This TCR beta chain was sequenced for a study of shared clonotypes between healthy human individuals. Produced via immunoSEQ multiplex PCR; TCRdb's table is partial and in-frame only. The sample shows some 2,000,000 clones, almost 96% of them seen only once. Sequenced: naive CD4+ T cells sorted from blood. Specified subset: CD45RA+ positively selected. The clonotype was recovered from a man between 18 and 35 years old in good health.

The CDR3 reads CASSPVPGNSPLHF. DNA of the CDR3: TGTGCCAGCAGCCCCGTGCCGGGGAATTCACCCCTCCACTTT. The rearrangement links TRBV7-6 to TRBJ1-6, with unresolved D. Per the germline V gene, CDR1 is SGHVS and CDR2 is FNYEAQ. Trimming cost V 5 bases and J 7 bases, with 12 bases left between them. The CDR3 covers 14 residues.